This T cell receptor beta chain is drawn from a study of T cells in Graves' hyperthyroidism and ophthalmopathy (dated by TCRdb to between 2018 and 2020). In the study overall: Peripheral blood was collected at initial diagnosis, before any treatment. A discovery cohort of about a hundred patients, roughly 45 with Graves' ophthalmopathy and approximately 55 with stable Graves' hyperthyroidism, was used to find distinguishing TCR V-J signatures. The roughly 94 discovery patients were randomly split 7:3 into training and test sets. Following sampling, methimazole starting at 30 mg daily was given to hyperthyroidism patients, and high-dose intravenous methylprednisolone was given to ophthalmopathy patients. An independent validation cohort of 18 to 20 hyperthyroidism patients and approximately 17 patients who later progressed to ophthalmopathy tested prospective prediction of ophthalmopathy. The paper reports TCR Vbeta CDR3 sequencing of some 140 peripheral blood samples: under 45 ophthalmopathy, roughly 74 hyperthyroidism and around 17 progressor patients. The study also compared thyroid tissue and blood T-cell repertoires from about 6 Graves' hyperthyroidism patients.

Amplification of TCR beta CDR3 regions was carried out from RNA transcripts. The first round of RT-PCR for the TCR CDR3 was performed with the HTBI primer set and the Qiagen OneStep RT-PCR kit. Libraries were constructed in a second round of multiplex PCR, after which size selection and purification were performed. The libraries were sequenced on an Illumina HiSeq2000 using paired-end 100 bp reads. Per the source publication's procedure: SOAPnuke was used to process the raw data, with reads discarded if the reads contained adapters or uncalled bases, had a mean Phred below 15, or lacked an exact constant-primer or identifier match. COPE v1.2.5 was used to merge the high-quality paired reads, and each unique nucleotide sequence was defined as a clonotype. MiTCR v1.1 was used to align clonotypes to the IMGT TRBV, TRBD and TRBJ reference segments. Analysis was restricted to V-J combinations with a frequency above 0.0001, which covered roughly 99% of repertoires. A TCS score was defined as the ratio of F50 (clonal expansion) to E x V (chaos), with BLOSUM62-based TCRdist applied between CDR3 peptides within each V-J. Welch's t-statistics and random forest reduced roughly 500 V-J features to roughly 13, which were used in a naive Bayes classifier (R e1071). TCRdb handled the public reads itself, with Q25 trimming in fastp and clone calling in MiXCR, and kept productive beta chains. Entries that share a CDR3 protein sequence are merged under the most common genes and DNA. The V and J calls come from TCRdb's annotation, not from the publication. The sample profile shows approximately 520,000 distinct CDR3 sequences; roughly 20% of them were found once. About 30% of the sample is taken by the ten largest.

Findings and caveats that apply to the study as a whole: In validation, the model predicted progression to ophthalmopathy with approximately 71% sensitivity and about 72% specificity, a median of 6.5 months before onset. No statistical method was used to fix the sample size in advance, and group allocation was not hidden from the investigators. A 13 V-J signature model separated ophthalmopathy from stable hyperthyroidism, with roughly 88% sensitivity and about 81% specificity in cross-validation and 80%/75% in testing. Most expanded thyroid clonotypes (frequency above 0.001) were also detected in blood, a finding suggesting that blood repertoires may reflect thyroid immune responses.

The germline V gene (reference sequence) supplies CDR1 DFQATT and CDR2 SNEGSKA. The junction shows trimming of 6 bases on V and 8 bases on J, and the gene matches do not reach 10 bases of it. Measured from the cysteine to the phenylalanine, the CDR3 is 13 residues long. Only the CDR3 part of the read is kept: 39 bases, read in frame from the first base. Graves' hyperthyroidism was defined as stable when no progression to ophthalmopathy occurred over 18 months of follow-up. The hyperthyroidism patients were between 18 and 65 years old and newly diagnosed, with a disease duration of less than 2 months. Patients with uncontrolled infections, other autoimmune diseases, pregnancy or lactation were excluded. Clinical symptoms, serum thyroxine and TRAb, thyroid ultrasound, and orbital computed tomography formed the basis for the diagnoses. Ficoll-Paque density gradient centrifugation was used to isolate PBMCs from around 10 ml of fresh peripheral blood. Trizol reagent was used to extract total RNA, and RNA quality was then checked on an Agilent 2100 Bioanalyzer.

The sample holds many counts of this clonotype. Its antigen remains undetermined. No much larger clone exists at a distance of one base, and base qualities are not known. This receptor was identified in a man aged 18 to 29 with Graves' hyperthyroidism. Here the chain combines TRBV20-1 and TRBJ1-2, and TRBD1 aligns with 9 junction nucleotides. The source material was blood. CDR3 sequence: CSAEQGAIGGYTF. The nucleotide sequence reads as follows: TGCAGTGCAGAACAGGGGGCCATCGGAGGCTACACCTTC.